Below, 22 T cell receptor beta chains from the same sample are listed, as sequenced in a study of T cells in Graves' hyperthyroidism and ophthalmopathy. What was amplified from RNA transcripts were TCR beta CDR3 regions. First-round RT-PCR targeting the TCR CDR3 was performed with the HTBI primer set. TCRdb reanalysed the multiplex PCR reads using MiXCR and keeps one entry per CDR3 protein. The sample carries hundreds of thousands of distinct CDR3 sequences, 45% recorded once. Sequenced: peripheral blood or thyroid tissue (not recorded which). All receptors come from an adult man with Graves' disease, either hyperthyroidism or ophthalmopathy (not recorded which).

The chain links TRBV19 to TRBJ1-5; D is perhaps TRBD1 (5 bases). CDR1 LNHDA and CDR2 SQIVND come from the germline V gene (reference sequence). This CDR3 is built from 15 residues. V gave up 3 bases and J gave up 3 bases, with 12 bases separating them. CDR3: CASSIGGGPNQPQHF. CDR3 in DNA: TGTGCCAGTAGTATTGGGGGGGGTCCCAATCAGCCCCAGCATTTT.

The V gene is TRBV7-9, the J gene TRBJ2-6; weak D call: TRBD2 (6 bases). Trimming took off 5 bases at V and 1 base at J, with 18 bases between the two ends. The CDR3 is made up of 18 amino acids. In germline, CDR1 is SEHNR, CDR2 FQNEAQ (reference sequence). CDR3 bases: TGTGCCAGCAGCATGCGTGCGGGGCCTTTTTCTGGGGCCAACGTCCTGACTTTC. Translated, it gives CASSMRAGPFSGANVLTF.

This clonotype was recorded many times. This chain connects TRBV9 to TRBJ1-2; D is unclear. Germline CDR1 SGDLS, CDR2 YYNGEE. The V end lost 3 bases, the J end lost 0 bases, and 9 bases lay between the germline ends. There are 14 residues in the CDR3. CDR3 protein: CASSAQDANYGYTF. CDR3 nucleotides: TGTGCCAGCAGCGCTCAGGACGCTAACTATGGCTACACCTTC.

The genes are TRBV5-1 and TRBJ1-2; TRBD1 might be the D (6 bases). V was cut by 5 bases and J by 8 bases, with 19 bases left in between. Germline-derived CDR1 and CDR2 are SGHRS and YFSETQ. This CDR3 comprises 14 residues. CDR3 nucleotide sequence: TGCGCCAGCAGGGAGTTAGACAGGCTAGACGGCTACACCTTC. Encoded protein: CASRELDRLDGYTF.

The chain is built from TRBV6-5 and TRBJ2-7; 7 bases match TRBD1. Germline values: CDR1 MNHEY, CDR2 SVGAGI. V gave up 2 bases and J gave up 4 bases; unmatched junction bases: 5. This CDR3 spans 14 amino acids. CDR3 region: CASSYGQDPYEQYF. The DNA of the CDR3 is TGTGCCAGCAGTTACGGACAGGATCCTTACGAGCAGTACTTC.

The rearrangement links TRBV6-5 to TRBJ1-5, with TRBD1 matching 8 bases. The germline V gene encodes CDR1 MNHEY and CDR2 SVGAGI. The trim removed 6 bases at V and 5 bases at J, leaving 9 bases unmatched. The CDR3 length is 15 residues. The CDR3 DNA sequence: TGTGCCAGCAGACTAGACAGGGGTATAGATCAGCCCCAGCATTTT. Its translation: CASRLDRGIDQPQHF.

This clonotype has at least ten counts. This chain uses TRBV25-1 with TRBJ1-2; 10 bases align to TRBD1. CDR1 is MGHDK and CDR2 is SYGVNS in the germline V gene. J gave up 7 bases and V 6 bases, and 5 bases lay outside the gene matches. The CDR3 is 13 residues long. Here the CDR3 DNA reads TGTGCCAGCAGCGCCGGGACAGGGGTTGGCTACACCTTC. It specifies CASSAGTGVGYTF.

The table lists this clonotype with many counts. This chain links TRBV10-3 with TRBJ1-1; 12 bases are a match to TRBD1. The CDR3 is 15 amino acids. The V gene's germline CDR1 is ENHRY and CDR2 SYGVKD. V lost 7 bases and J lost 5; bases outside the gene matches: 8. The CDR3 loop is CAITQGTGGQTEAFF. DNA of the CDR3: TGTGCCATCACCCAAGGGACAGGGGGCCAAACTGAAGCTTTCTTT.

The sample holds many counts of this clonotype. The chain links TRBV7-6 to TRBJ1-2, with TRBD1 matching 10 bases. The CDR3 length is 14 residues. The germline V gene has CDR1 SGHVS and CDR2 FNYEAQ. Trimming at V came to 5 bases and at J to 6 bases, leaving 6 bases not matched to a gene. The CDR3 nucleotides read TGTGCCAGCAGCGTCTCCGGGACAGGGGATGGCTACACCTTC. This sequence encodes CASSVSGTGDGYTF.

DNA for the CDR3: TGTGCCAGCAGCTTAGGGGTCGAGACCCAGCATTTT. Its protein product is CASSLGVETQHF. The chain is built from TRBV7-6 and TRBJ1-5, with D hard to call. CDR1 SGHVS and CDR2 FNYEAQ come from the germline V gene. The CDR3 length is 12 residues. Trimming shortened V by 1 base and J by 11 bases, and 9 bases separated the two germline ends.

The V and J genes are TRBV11-2 and TRBJ1-4, with D perhaps matching TRBD1 (6 bases). The V gene lost 1 base and the J gene lost 12 bases, with 12 bases spanning the gap. Germline V gives CDR1 SGHAT, CDR2 FQNNGV. The CDR3 has 13 residues. The CDR3 DNA sequence: TGTGCCAGCAGCTTAGGTCACAGGGAGGAACTGTTTTTT. This encodes CASSLGHREELFF.

The chain links TRBV7-2 to TRBJ1-1; D remains ambiguous. The CDR3 extends over 14 amino acids. Per germline, CDR1 SGHTA and CDR2 FQGNSA. V lost 3 bases and J lost 6, with 14 bases in between. CDR3 in amino acids: CASSFGGVSAEAFF. In DNA form, the CDR3 reads TGTGCCAGCAGCTTTGGCGGAGTTAGCGCTGAAGCTTTCTTT. Drawing the rest from reference TRBV7-2 and TRBJ1-1, the complete variable domain is GAGVSQSPSNKVTEKGKDVELRCDPISGHTALYWYRQSLGQGLEFLIYFQGNSAPDKSGLPSDRFSAERTGGSVSTLTIQRTQQEDSAVYLCASSFGGVSAEAFFGQGTRLTVV.

The chain has TRBV7-9 and TRBJ2-5; D is perhaps TRBD2 (6 bases). With 4 bases removed from V and 5 bases from J, the gap between germline ends came to 14 bases. CDR1 is SEHNR and CDR2 is FQNEAQ in the germline V gene (reference sequence). This CDR3 is 14 amino acids long. CDR3 nucleotides: TGTGCCAGCAGCTCCCCCCTAGCGTCGGAGACCCAGTACTTC. Its protein is CASSSPLASETQYF.

This clonotype was seen ten or more times. The genes are TRBV24-1 and TRBJ1-2; D call uncertain. Trimming pared 1 base from V and 4 bases from J, leaving 9 bases between. The length of the CDR3 is 14 residues. CDR1 is KGHDR and CDR2 is SFDVKD in the germline V gene. Written as DNA, the CDR3 is TGTGCCACCAGTGATTTCGGCCGGAGCTATGGCTACACCTTC. Protein sequence: CATSDFGRSYGYTF.

The chain joins TRBV20-1 to TRBJ1-6, with D uncertain. The ends were cut back, 6 bases at V and 8 bases at J, with 14 bases in the middle. The CDR3 runs 13 residues. CDR1 and CDR2 from the germline V gene are DFQATT and SNEGSKA (reference sequence). The CDR3 DNA reads TGCAGTGCAGGCGGACGTGGGGATTCACCCCTCCACTTT. This translates into CSAGGRGDSPLHF.

J is TRBJ2-5 and V is TRBV24-1, with D possibly matching TRBD2 (6 bases). V lost 5 bases and J 1 base, leaving 13 bases between the germline ends. CDR3 length: 15 amino acids. CDR1 is KGHDR and CDR2 is SFDVKD in the germline V gene. The CDR3, as DNA: TGTGCCACCAGTGCTAGGTACGGGGGCCAAGAGACCCAGTACTTC. Residues: CATSARYGGQETQYF.

The chain links TRBV20-1 to TRBJ2-5; 8 nucleotides match TRBD2. The germline V gene encodes CDR1 DFQATT and CDR2 SNEGSKA (reference sequence). The V and J ends lost 6 bases and 2 bases, in that order; junction bases with no gene match: 17. The CDR3 runs to 17 residues. The CDR3 nucleotides read TGCAGTGCCATGGGTAACACCATAGCGGGAAGGCAAGAGACCCAGTACTTC. It encodes CSAMGNTIAGRQETQYF.

As for this clonotype: The junction does not match germline at one end; this may be a read error. V gene TRBV7-9 combines with J gene TRBJ2-7; the match to TRBD1 covers 11 bases. The germline V gene has CDR1 SEHNR and CDR2 FQNEAQ (reference sequence). The CDR3 length is 15 residues. CDR3 DNA sequence: TGTGCCGGCAGCGGAGGGGACAGGGGGGACTACGAGCAGTACTTC. Translation gives CAGSGGDRGDYEQYF.

This clonotype was seen ten or more times. The rearrangement uses TRBV29-1 and TRBJ1-2; D might be TRBD1 (6 bases). This CDR3 is 13 amino acids long. V lost 6 bases and J lost 6, with 17 bases in between. The germline gives CDR1 SQVTM, CDR2 ANQGSEA. The CDR3 DNA reads TGCAGCGTAGGTACAGGGTCCCTCCATGGCTACACCTTC. Translated, it gives CSVGTGSLHGYTF.

This clonotype has only a few counts. The chain employs TRBV6-6 and TRBJ1-5; D is unresolved. CDR3 length equals 16 residues. CDR1 is MNHNY, CDR2 SVGAGI, per germline (reference sequence). The V end was cut by 0 bases, the J end by 4 bases, with 13 bases between. The chain's CDR3 is CASSYSMGRDNQPQHF. Here the CDR3 DNA reads TGTGCCAGCAGTTACTCGATGGGGAGGGATAATCAGCCCCAGCATTTT.

This chain links TRBV20-1 with TRBJ2-7; TRBD1 matches 8 bases. After removal of 3 bases from V and 2 bases from J, the junction contained 6 bases not matched to a gene. The CDR3 spans 14 residues. CDR1 and CDR2 (germline): DFQATT, SNEGSKA (reference sequence). In nucleotides, the CDR3 is TGCAGTGCTAGCGGACAGGGAAATCCCTACGAGCAGTACTTC. It yields the protein CSASGQGNPYEQYF.

This clonotype was seen a few times. The rearrangement uses TRBV6-9 and TRBJ2-5; the D gene is possibly TRBD1 (6 bases). The CDR3 sequence is 13 residues long. V was cut by 9 bases and J by 5 bases, with 16 bases left in between. Looked up from germline, CDR1 is MNHGY and CDR2 is SVAAGI. CDR3 residues: CASTTGLRETQYF. For the CDR3, the DNA is TGTGCCAGTACAACAGGGTTGAGGGAGACCCAGTACTTC.